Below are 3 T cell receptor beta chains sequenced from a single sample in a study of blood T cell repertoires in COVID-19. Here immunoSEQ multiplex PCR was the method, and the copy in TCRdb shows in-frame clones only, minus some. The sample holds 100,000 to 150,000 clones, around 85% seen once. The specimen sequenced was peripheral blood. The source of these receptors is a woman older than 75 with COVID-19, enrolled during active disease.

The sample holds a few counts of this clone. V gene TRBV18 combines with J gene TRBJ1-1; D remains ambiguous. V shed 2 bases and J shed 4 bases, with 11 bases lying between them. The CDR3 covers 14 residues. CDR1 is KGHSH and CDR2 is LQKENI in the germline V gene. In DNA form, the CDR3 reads TGTGCCAGCTCACCAGGCCGGCAGGTCACTGAAGCTTTCTTT. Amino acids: CASSPGRQVTEAFF. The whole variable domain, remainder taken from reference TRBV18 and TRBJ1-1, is NAGVMQNPRHLVRRRGQEARLRCSPMKGHSHVYWYRQLPEEGLKFMVYLQKENIIDESGMPKERFSAEFPKEGPSILRIQQVVRGDSAAYFCASSPGRQVTEAFFGQGTRLTVV.

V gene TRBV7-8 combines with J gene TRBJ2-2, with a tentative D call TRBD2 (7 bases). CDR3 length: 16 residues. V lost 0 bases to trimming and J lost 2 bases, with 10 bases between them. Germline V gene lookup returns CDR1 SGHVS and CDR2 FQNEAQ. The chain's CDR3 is CASSLAGGANTGELFF. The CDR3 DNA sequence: TGTGCCAGCAGCTTAGCGGGGGGGGCCAACACCGGGGAGCTGTTTTTT. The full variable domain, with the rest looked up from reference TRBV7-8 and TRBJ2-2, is GAGVSQSPRYKVAKRGQDVALRCDPISGHVSLFWYQQALGQGPEFLTYFQNEAQLDKSGLPSDRFFAERPEGSVSTLKIQRTQQEDSAVYLCASSLAGGANTGELFFGEGSRLTVL.

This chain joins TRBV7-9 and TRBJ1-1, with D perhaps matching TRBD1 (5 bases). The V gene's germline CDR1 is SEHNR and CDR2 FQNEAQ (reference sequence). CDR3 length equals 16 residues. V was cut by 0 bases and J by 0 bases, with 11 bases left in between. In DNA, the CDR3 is TGTGCCAGCAGCTTAGCGCGTAGGGGTGTGAACACTGAAGCTTTCTTT. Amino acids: CASSLARRGVNTEAFF.